These T cell receptor beta chains were read from a single sample in a study of T-cell memory formation after mild COVID-19. TCRdb recomputed calls from the 5' RACE reads with MiXCR, one row per CDR3 protein. The sample has 350,000 to 400,000 distinct CDR3 sequences; around 20% are singletons. Sequencing used PBMCs or a T cell subset sorted from them (not recorded which). These receptors were obtained from an adult woman who had mild COVID-19 (a few samples of this study predate the infection). Cell type and time point are not known. Both conserved end residues are part of each CDR3. Each record gives: clone size, J gene, D gene, V gene, CDR3 protein, CDR3 DNA. The D gene is left open where the match is weak. Where a row states a size, it is once, few, many or the class of an expanded clone; other rows omit it.

clone size: .; J gene: TRBJ1-2; D gene: .; V gene: TRBV6-6; CDR3 protein: CASRNLNYGYTF; CDR3 DNA: TGTGCCAGCCGCAATCTCAACTATGGCTACACCTTC
clone size: few; J gene: TRBJ2-7; D gene: TRBD1; V gene: TRBV4-1; CDR3 protein: CASSQLFSDRGYEQYF; CDR3 DNA: TGCGCCAGCAGCCAGCTATTCAGTGACAGGGGCTACGAGCAGTACTTC
clone size: .; J gene: TRBJ2-5; D gene: .; V gene: TRBV7-9; CDR3 protein: CASSLGGGGQETQYF; CDR3 DNA: TGTGCCAGCAGCTTAGGCGGGGGCGGCCAAGAGACCCAGTACTTC
clone size: few; J gene: TRBJ2-7; D gene: .; V gene: TRBV6-2/TRBV6-3; CDR3 protein: CASSYGTAEQYF; CDR3 DNA: TGTGCCAGCAGTTACGGGACCGCGGAGCAGTACTTC
clone size: .; J gene: TRBJ2-7; D gene: TRBD2; V gene: TRBV29-1; CDR3 protein: CSVSGISYEQYF; CDR3 DNA: TGCAGCGTTAGCGGGATCTCCTACGAGCAGTACTTC
clone size: few; J gene: TRBJ2-5; D gene: TRBD1; V gene: TRBV5-1; CDR3 protein: CASSLAGTVQETQYF; CDR3 DNA: TGCGCCAGCAGCTTGGCTGGGACAGTACAAGAGACCCAGTACTTC
clone size: few; J gene: TRBJ1-5; D gene: TRBD1; V gene: TRBV28; CDR3 protein: CASSLLTGDQPQHF; CDR3 DNA: TGTGCCAGCAGTTTATTGACAGGGGATCAGCCCCAGCATTTT
clone size: many; J gene: TRBJ1-4; D gene: .; V gene: TRBV4-1; CDR3 protein: CASSRGPSGSGEGMELFF; CDR3 DNA: TGCGCCAGCAGCCGGGGGCCGTCGGGTTCAGGGGAAGGAATGGAACTTTTTTTT
clone size: many; J gene: TRBJ2-3; D gene: .; V gene: TRBV20-1; CDR3 protein: CSARSGSGRTDTQYF; CDR3 DNA: TGCAGTGCTAGGTCGGGGAGCGGTCGCACAGATACGCAGTATTTT
clone size: few; J gene: TRBJ2-5; D gene: .; V gene: TRBV5-1; CDR3 protein: CASSLEGSQETQYF; CDR3 DNA: TGCGCCAGCAGCTTGGAAGGATCCCAAGAGACCCAGTACTTC
clone size: .; J gene: TRBJ2-7; D gene: TRBD1; V gene: TRBV7-8; CDR3 protein: CASSLESDRATYEQYF; CDR3 DNA: TGTGCCAGCAGCTTAGAATCGGACAGGGCTACCTACGAGCAGTACTTC
clone size: .; J gene: TRBJ2-7; D gene: .; V gene: TRBV4-2; CDR3 protein: CASSQYRDLRYEQYF; CDR3 DNA: TGTGCCAGCAGCCAATACCGGGACCTCCGCTACGAGCAGTACTTC
clone size: few; J gene: TRBJ2-6; D gene: TRBD2; V gene: TRBV7-3; CDR3 protein: CASSLRLTSGASSGANVLTF; CDR3 DNA: TGTGCCAGCAGCCTCCGGCTGACTAGCGGTGCTAGCTCTGGGGCCAACGTCCTGACTTTC
clone size: few; J gene: TRBJ2-7; D gene: .; V gene: TRBV5-1; CDR3 protein: CASSSEPARYEQYF; CDR3 DNA: TGCGCCAGCAGCTCGGAACCGGCGAGGTACGAGCAGTACTTC
clone size: .; J gene: TRBJ2-1; D gene: TRBD2; V gene: TRBV7-2; CDR3 protein: CASSSHRRLAGDEQFF; CDR3 DNA: TGTGCCAGCAGCTCCCACAGGAGACTAGCGGGAGATGAGCAGTTCTTC
clone size: once; J gene: TRBJ1-5; D gene: TRBD1; V gene: TRBV4-1; CDR3 protein: CASRRTGRGNQPQHF; CDR3 DNA: TGCGCCAGCAGAAGGACAGGGAGGGGCAATCAGCCCCAGCATTTT
clone size: few; J gene: TRBJ2-5; D gene: .; V gene: TRBV29-1; CDR3 protein: CSVLRPQETQYF; CDR3 DNA: TGCAGCGTTCTTCGCCCTCAAGAGACCCAGTACTTC
clone size: few; J gene: TRBJ2-1; D gene: .; V gene: TRBV27; CDR3 protein: CASSPARISYNEQFF; CDR3 DNA: TGTGCCAGCAGTCCTGCACGGATCTCCTACAATGAGCAGTTCTTC
clone size: .; J gene: TRBJ2-7; D gene: .; V gene: TRBV19; CDR3 protein: CASSIVAGHEQYF; CDR3 DNA: TGTGCCAGTAGTATAGTCGCGGGACACGAGCAGTACTTC
clone size: .; J gene: TRBJ2-6; D gene: .; V gene: TRBV2; CDR3 protein: CASSLTRGGANVLTF; CDR3 DNA: TGTGCCAGCAGTCTTACTAGGGGCGGGGCCAACGTCCTGACTTTC
clone size: few; J gene: TRBJ2-1; D gene: .; V gene: TRBV2; CDR3 protein: CASRGLRSYNEQFF; CDR3 DNA: TGTGCCAGCAGAGGACTACGCTCCTACAATGAGCAGTTCTTC
clone size: .; J gene: TRBJ1-3; D gene: .; V gene: TRBV7-3; CDR3 protein: CASSLRGSPGNTIYF; CDR3 DNA: TGTGCCAGCAGCTTAAGAGGGAGTCCTGGAAACACCATATATTTT
clone size: .; J gene: TRBJ1-1; D gene: TRBD1; V gene: TRBV9; CDR3 protein: CASSPPRGRVAEAFF; CDR3 DNA: TGTGCCAGCAGCCCCCCCAGGGGGCGCGTCGCTGAAGCTTTCTTT
clone size: many; J gene: TRBJ2-7; D gene: TRBD1; V gene: TRBV12-3/TRBV12-4; CDR3 protein: CASSFPGQGTYEQYF; CDR3 DNA: TGTGCCAGCAGTTTTCCGGGACAGGGAACCTACGAGCAGTACTTC
clone size: .; J gene: TRBJ2-2; D gene: TRBD1; V gene: TRBV6-1; CDR3 protein: CASSESRTGSTGELFF; CDR3 DNA: TGTGCCAGCAGTGAATCGAGGACAGGGAGCACCGGGGAGCTGTTTTTT
clone size: .; J gene: TRBJ2-1; D gene: TRBD2; V gene: TRBV2; CDR3 protein: CASRATSVSYNEQFF; CDR3 DNA: TGTGCCAGCAGGGCGACTAGCGTCTCCTACAATGAGCAGTTCTTC
clone size: .; J gene: TRBJ1-1; D gene: TRBD1; V gene: TRBV10-3; CDR3 protein: CAISESETGKHTEAFF; CDR3 DNA: TGTGCCATCAGTGAGTCTGAGACAGGGAAGCATACTGAAGCTTTCTTT
clone size: .; J gene: TRBJ2-3; D gene: .; V gene: TRBV24-1; CDR3 protein: CATSDLGGSLNTDTQYF; CDR3 DNA: TGTGCCACCAGTGATTTAGGAGGCTCGCTGAACACAGATACGCAGTATTTT
clone size: .; J gene: TRBJ2-7; D gene: TRBD1; V gene: TRBV4-1; CDR3 protein: CASSPGTGGLYEQYF; CDR3 DNA: TGCGCCAGCAGCCCAGGGACAGGGGGTTTGTACGAGCAGTACTTC
clone size: .; J gene: TRBJ2-1; D gene: TRBD2; V gene: TRBV6-2/TRBV6-3; CDR3 protein: CASSWGGSGYNEQFF; CDR3 DNA: TGTGCCAGCAGCTGGGGAGGGTCTGGCTACAATGAGCAGTTCTTC
clone size: .; J gene: TRBJ2-3; D gene: TRBD2; V gene: TRBV25-1; CDR3 protein: CASSEYPGREGADTQYF; CDR3 DNA: TGTGCCAGCAGTGAATATCCGGGCCGGGAGGGCGCAGATACGCAGTATTTT
clone size: many; J gene: TRBJ2-7; D gene: .; V gene: TRBV3-1; CDR3 protein: CASSQIRATYEQYF; CDR3 DNA: TGTGCCAGCAGCCAGATCCGGGCAACCTACGAGCAGTACTTC
clone size: .; J gene: TRBJ2-2; D gene: .; V gene: TRBV7-7; CDR3 protein: CASSLTGTSPTGELFF; CDR3 DNA: TGTGCTAGCAGCTTAACCGGGACAAGTCCCACCGGGGAGCTGTTTTTT
clone size: few; J gene: TRBJ2-5; D gene: .; V gene: TRBV4-2; CDR3 protein: CASSQGGSQETQYF; CDR3 DNA: TGTGCCAGCAGCCAAGGTGGGAGTCAAGAGACCCAGTACTTC
clone size: few; J gene: TRBJ2-3; D gene: .; V gene: TRBV5-1; CDR3 protein: CASSLERGGNTQYF; CDR3 DNA: TGCGCCAGCAGCTTGGAGAGGGGAGGCAATACGCAGTATTTT
clone size: few; J gene: TRBJ1-5; D gene: TRBD1; V gene: TRBV20-1; CDR3 protein: CSAAPGTGNQPQHF; CDR3 DNA: TGCAGTGCTGCACCCGGGACAGGGAATCAGCCCCAGCATTTT
clone size: .; J gene: TRBJ2-5; D gene: TRBD1; V gene: TRBV12-3/TRBV12-4; CDR3 protein: CASSLVGTGAETQYF; CDR3 DNA: TGTGCCAGCAGTTTAGTAGGGACAGGGGCAGAGACCCAGTACTTC
clone size: few; J gene: TRBJ1-2; D gene: TRBD1; V gene: TRBV29-1; CDR3 protein: CSVHGQGDLGYTF; CDR3 DNA: TGCAGCGTCCACGGACAGGGAGATCTGGGCTACACCTTC
clone size: once; J gene: TRBJ2-5; D gene: .; V gene: TRBV12-3/TRBV12-4; CDR3 protein: CASQGGREETQYF; CDR3 DNA: TGTGCCAGCCAAGGGGGGCGGGAGGAGACCCAGTACTTC
clone size: many; J gene: TRBJ2-5; D gene: .; V gene: TRBV4-1; CDR3 protein: CASSQAVSGRETQYF; CDR3 DNA: TGCGCCAGCAGCCAGGCTGTCTCCGGCCGGGAGACCCAGTACTTC
clone size: .; J gene: TRBJ2-7; D gene: TRBD1; V gene: TRBV7-2; CDR3 protein: CASSRQPGQGIYEQYF; CDR3 DNA: TGTGCCAGCAGCCGACAGCCCGGACAGGGGATCTACGAGCAGTACTTC
clone size: .; J gene: TRBJ2-1; D gene: .; V gene: TRBV7-9; CDR3 protein: CASRLGVSRSSYNEQFF; CDR3 DNA: TGTGCCAGCAGACTAGGTGTAAGCCGGAGCTCCTACAATGAGCAGTTCTTC
clone size: .; J gene: TRBJ2-1; D gene: .; V gene: TRBV14; CDR3 protein: CASTQTPADALNNEQFF; CDR3 DNA: TGTGCCAGCACCCAGACCCCAGCGGACGCCCTCAACAATGAGCAGTTCTTC
clone size: few; J gene: TRBJ2-7; D gene: .; V gene: TRBV2; CDR3 protein: CASTSGQSYEQYF; CDR3 DNA: TGTGCCAGCACCTCCGGACAGTCCTACGAGCAGTACTTC
clone size: .; J gene: TRBJ1-1; D gene: .; V gene: TRBV6-1; CDR3 protein: CASTFQPIGDGSAFF; CDR3 DNA: TGTGCCAGCACCTTCCAGCCCATCGGGGACGGCAGTGCTTTCTTT
clone size: few; J gene: TRBJ2-7; D gene: .; V gene: TRBV7-9; CDR3 protein: CASSFDQSSYEQYF; CDR3 DNA: TGTGCCAGCAGCTTCGACCAATCCTCCTACGAGCAGTACTTC
clone size: .; J gene: TRBJ1-4; D gene: .; V gene: TRBV12-3/TRBV12-4; CDR3 protein: CASRDATNEKLFF; CDR3 DNA: TGTGCCAGCAGGGACGCAACTAATGAAAAACTGTTTTTT
clone size: .; J gene: TRBJ1-5; D gene: .; V gene: TRBV12-3/TRBV12-4; CDR3 protein: CASSSTGSYGNQPQHF; CDR3 DNA: TGTGCCAGCAGTTCAACAGGGAGCTACGGCAATCAGCCCCAGCATTTT
clone size: many; J gene: TRBJ1-1; D gene: TRBD1; V gene: TRBV7-9; CDR3 protein: CASSPQGQGMNTEAFF; CDR3 DNA: TGTGCCAGCAGCCCCCAGGGACAGGGAATGAACACTGAAGCTTTCTTT
clone size: .; J gene: TRBJ2-1; D gene: .; V gene: TRBV5-1; CDR3 protein: CASSPPPGEQFF; CDR3 DNA: TGCGCCAGCAGCCCGCCGCCGGGTGAGCAGTTCTTC
clone size: many; J gene: TRBJ2-7; D gene: .; V gene: TRBV7-9; CDR3 protein: CASSPIFSDEQYF; CDR3 DNA: TGTGCCAGCAGCCCGATATTTTCCGACGAGCAGTACTTC
clone size: .; J gene: TRBJ2-1; D gene: TRBD1; V gene: TRBV7-9; CDR3 protein: CASSMGTGGSVYNEQFF; CDR3 DNA: TGTGCCAGCAGCATGGGGACAGGGGGAAGTGTATACAATGAGCAGTTCTTC
clone size: few; J gene: TRBJ1-1; D gene: .; V gene: TRBV9; CDR3 protein: CASSPVPVMNTEAFF; CDR3 DNA: TGTGCCAGCAGCCCCGTACCCGTCATGAACACTGAAGCTTTCTTT
clone size: few; J gene: TRBJ1-5; D gene: TRBD1; V gene: TRBV7-9; CDR3 protein: CASTRGDRANQPQHF; CDR3 DNA: TGTGCCAGCACTCGAGGCGACAGGGCGAATCAGCCCCAGCATTTT
clone size: few; J gene: TRBJ2-1; D gene: .; V gene: TRBV10-3; CDR3 protein: CAIMTGHSSYNEQFF; CDR3 DNA: TGTGCCATCATGACGGGCCATAGCTCCTACAATGAGCAGTTCTTC
clone size: few; J gene: TRBJ2-3; D gene: .; V gene: TRBV24-1; CDR3 protein: CATSEKAPVLRGGTDTQYF; CDR3 DNA: TGTGCCACCAGTGAAAAGGCCCCGGTTCTCAGGGGGGGGACAGATACGCAGTATTTT
clone size: few; J gene: TRBJ2-3; D gene: .; V gene: TRBV29-1; CDR3 protein: CSVPDRTLTDTQYF; CDR3 DNA: TGCAGCGTACCCGACCGAACTCTCACAGATACGCAGTATTTT
clone size: many; J gene: TRBJ2-1; D gene: .; V gene: TRBV7-6; CDR3 protein: CASSQGTYLTSYNEQFF; CDR3 DNA: TGTGCCAGCAGCCAAGGGACCTACCTGACCTCCTACAATGAGCAGTTCTTC
clone size: .; J gene: TRBJ2-3; D gene: .; V gene: TRBV18; CDR3 protein: CASSLAGRADTQYF; CDR3 DNA: TGTGCCAGCTCACTTGCGGGACGCGCAGATACGCAGTATTTT